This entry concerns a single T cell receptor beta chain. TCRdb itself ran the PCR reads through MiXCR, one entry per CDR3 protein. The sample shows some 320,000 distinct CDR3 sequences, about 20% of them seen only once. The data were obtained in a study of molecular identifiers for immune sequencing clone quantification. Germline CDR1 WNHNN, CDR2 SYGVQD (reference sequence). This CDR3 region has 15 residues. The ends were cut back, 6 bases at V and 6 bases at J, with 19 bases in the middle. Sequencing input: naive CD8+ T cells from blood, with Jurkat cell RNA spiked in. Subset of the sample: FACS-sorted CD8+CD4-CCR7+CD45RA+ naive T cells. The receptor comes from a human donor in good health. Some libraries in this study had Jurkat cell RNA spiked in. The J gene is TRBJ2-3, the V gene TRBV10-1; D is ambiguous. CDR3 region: CASSARASDPDTQYF. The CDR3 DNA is TGCGCCAGCAGCGCCCGAGCGTCCGATCCTGATACGCAGTATTTT.